Sequencing of this T cell receptor (beta chain) was carried out in a study of T cell responses to AZD1222 COVID-19 vaccine. Method: immunoSEQ multiplex PCR; TCRdb's copy keeps in-frame clones and lacks some. Here the sample spans roughly 120,000 clones, around 86% being singletons. Here the sequenced sample was peripheral blood, taken on day 0 of AZD1222 vaccination. This receptor was identified in an adult in good health.

CDR3 loop: CASSPPESEAFF. Here the CDR3 DNA reads TGTGCCAGCAGCCCCCCGGAGAGTGAAGCTTTCTTT. The rearrangement joins TRBV5-5 to TRBJ1-1; D remains unclear. V lost 4 bases to trimming and J lost 7 bases, with 11 bases between them. CDR1 and CDR2 (germline): SGHKS, YYEKEE (reference sequence). This CDR3 comprises 12 residues.